This T cell receptor (beta chain) was captured by sequencing in a study of regulatory T cells in long-lasting Graves disease. At least ten counts were recorded for this clonotype. Its target is not known. To make TCR beta libraries, researchers used iRepertoire HTBI primers and Arm-PCR of CDR3 regions. MiXCR was run by TCRdb on the multiplex PCR reads, yielding one entry per CDR3 protein. The data hold roughly 520,000 distinct CDR3 sequences, with around 12% observed a single time. Study observations and caveats: Persistent disease samples used TRBV28, TRBJ1-2 and TRBJ2-5 preferentially. Shared public clonotypes totalled approximately 3,000 in persistent patients, compared with 966 in new patients.

V was trimmed by 6 bases and J by 8 bases, leaving 19 bases between them. CDR3 length: 15 residues. Per germline, CDR1 ENHRY and CDR2 SYGVKD. This sample's time point: newly diagnosed GD, antithyroid drugs for less than 3 months. From RNA extracted from PBMCs, the TCR library was made. Diagnosing Graves' disease relied on the American Thyroid Association guidelines. This same sample was also part of a study on T cells in Graves' hyperthyroidism and ophthalmopathy.

The chain links TRBV10-3 to TRBJ1-4; unclear D gene. The sequencing used peripheral blood mononuclear cells (PBMCs), collected at new diagnosis, from a patient treated with antithyroid drugs. The receptor was isolated from a woman aged 30 to 39 with Graves disease. CDR3 protein: CAISRGQAASEKLFF. Here the CDR3 DNA reads TGTGCCATCAGCCGTGGGCAGGCCGCGTCGGAAAAACTGTTTTTT.